This TCR beta chain was captured in a study of patients and donors after allogeneic stem cell transplantation. MiXCR was run by TCRdb on the RT-PCR reads, yielding one entry per CDR3 protein. The sample contains roughly 880,000 distinct CDR3 sequences, roughly 18% of which appear only once. This sequence originates from a human donor who was either an allogeneic HSCT recipient or a stem cell or donor lymphocyte infusion donor (not recorded which). It is not recorded whose cells these are; they may come from a transplant donor. Material: blood, either unsorted or a sorted T cell fraction (not recorded which).

CDR3 protein: CASSSGTGFGFRLDEKLFF. The CDR3 nucleotides are TGTGCCAGCAGTTCCGGGACAGGGTTCGGCTTTAGGTTAGATGAAAAACTGTTTTTT. This chain joins TRBV12-3 or TRBV12-4 and TRBJ1-4; TRBD1 agrees at 9 bases. The CDR3 is 19 residues long. The trim removed 4 bases at V and 6 bases at J, leaving 18 bases unmatched.